This TCR beta chain stems from a study of response to subunit inactivated influenza vaccine. Whole-study findings and limits: The study's authors posited that every seasonal influenza vaccination enlists few new T cells.

Each CDR3 protein gets one entry after TCRdb re-called the RT-PCR reads with MiXCR. The sample has roughly 650,000 distinct CDR3 sequences; about 14% are singletons. Note on this clonotype: Its matching antigen is unknown.

V gave up 3 bases and J gave up 4 bases, with 10 bases separating them. Germline V gene lookup returns CDR1 KGHSH and CDR2 LQKENI. CDR3 length: 14 amino acids. The receptor's source is a man aged 45 to 65 who received an inactivated influenza vaccine. This specimen was PBMCs from blood, taken around 15 days before vaccination. This chain uses TRBV18 with TRBJ1-3; TRBD1 might be the D (6 bases). The CDR3: CASSPAGEGNTIYF. CDR3 DNA: TGTGCCAGCTCACCGGCAGGGGAAGGAAACACCATATATTTT.